Shown below are 24 T cell receptor beta chains from a single sample sequenced in a study of beta chain features in type 1 diabetes. All of the isolated RNA was reverse transcribed, so expressed TCRB transcripts were sequenced. This table comes from immunoSEQ multiplex PCR, and its TCRdb copy is limited to in-frame clones, with some not included. This repertoire shows just over 150,000 clones, around 10% found once; its top ten account for about 2.1%. The sample was central memory CD4+ T cells from blood. Receptor source: a man younger than 35 in good health.

Ten or more counts support this clone. The CDR3 DNA reads TGCGCCAGCAGCCAAGGGGGCATCGGTGACCGGAAGAAGAACACTGAAGCTTTCTTT. Its translation is CASSQGGIGDRKKNTEAFF. The V and J genes are TRBV4-1 and TRBJ1-1, with D perhaps matching TRBD1 (5 bases). The V and J ends lost 1 base and 1 base respectively, with 22 bases between them. The CDR3 length is 19 residues. Per the germline V gene, CDR1 is MGHRA and CDR2 is YSYEKL.

Ten or more counts support this clone. The chain combines TRBV5-6 with TRBJ2-5; no definite D call. Germline lookup yields CDR1 SGHDT and CDR2 YYEEEE. The CDR3 has 12 residues. V was trimmed by 1 base and J by 3 bases, leaving 4 bases between them. In nucleotides, the CDR3 is TGTGCCAGCAGCTTGACTGAAGAGACCCAGTACTTC. Residues: CASSLTEETQYF.

This clone has just a few counts. The V gene is TRBV13, the J gene TRBJ2-1; 9 bases are shared with TRBD2. The CDR3 totals 15 residues. Germline V gives CDR1 PRHDT, CDR2 FYEKMQ (reference sequence). V shed 4 bases, J shed 5 bases, and the junction held 6 bases outside the gene matches. The CDR3 region is CASSSWGTSNNEQFF. Written as DNA, the CDR3 is TGTGCCAGCAGCTCGTGGGGGACTAGCAACAATGAGCAGTTCTTC.

This clone was seen a few times. V and J are TRBV18 and TRBJ2-1; 8 bases line up with TRBD2. Germline assignment: CDR1 KGHSH and CDR2 LQKENI. J was trimmed by 1 base and V by 2 bases; bases with no gene match: 4. This CDR3 is 16 amino acids long. The CDR3 sequence: CASSPEAGVSYNEQFF. Written as DNA, the CDR3 is TGTGCCAGCTCACCAGAAGCGGGAGTGTCCTACAATGAGCAGTTCTTC.

The CDR3 region is CAWSVTGAKNIQYF. DNA for the CDR3: TGTGCCTGGAGTGTTACAGGAGCCAAAAACATTCAGTACTTC. The chain has TRBV30 and TRBJ2-4, with a tentative D call TRBD1 (5 bases). The V and J ends lost 0 bases and 0 bases respectively, with 6 bases between them. This CDR3 is built from 14 residues. Germline V gene data show CDR1 as GTSNPN and CDR2 as SVGIG (reference sequence).

This clone was found many times. The chain recombines TRBV29-1 with TRBJ2-3; tentatively, D is TRBD1 or TRBD2 (5 bases each). The CDR3 extends over 15 amino acids. From germline, CDR1 is SQVTM and CDR2 ANQGSEA. The ends were cut back, 0 bases at V and 1 base at J, with 11 bases in the middle. This chain's CDR3 is CSVEDRGVRTDTQYF. DNA for the CDR3: TGCAGCGTTGAAGACCGAGGGGTTCGCACAGATACGCAGTATTTT.

This clone appeared a few times. The CDR3 region is CASSRGRNTEAFF. The CDR3 nucleotides read TGTGCCAGCAGCCGGGGACGGAACACTGAAGCTTTCTTT. V and J are TRBV5-6 and TRBJ1-1; tentative D call: TRBD1 (5 bases). The CDR3 has 13 amino acids. From germline, CDR1 is SGHDT and CDR2 YYEEEE. V gave up 4 bases and J gave up 1 base, with 8 bases separating them.

This clone has a handful of counts. V usage is TRBV18 and J usage is TRBJ2-1, with 10 bases that match TRBD1. With 3 bases clipped from V and 4 bases from J, the junction kept 9 bases outside the gene matches. Germline V CDR1 and CDR2: KGHSH, LQKENI. CDR3 length: 17 amino acids. The CDR3 here is CASSPGQGSAMYNEQFF. CDR3 in DNA: TGTGCCAGCTCACCGGGACAGGGGAGCGCGATGTACAATGAGCAGTTCTTC.

This clone was seen more than once but under ten times. V usage is TRBV4-2 and J usage is TRBJ2-3; D is uncertain. V lost 0 bases to trimming and J lost 2 bases, with 9 bases between them. CDR1 is LGHNA, CDR2 YNFKEQ, per germline. The CDR3 extends over 15 amino acids. The CDR3 region is CASSQDSTNTDTQYF. The CDR3, as DNA: TGTGCCAGCAGCCAAGACTCAACTAACACAGATACGCAGTATTTT.

The CDR3 DNA reads as TGTGCCAGCAGTGAACGGCAGGGGCCGAATCAGCCCCAGCATTTT. Its protein is CASSERQGPNQPQHF. This rearrangement joins TRBV6-1 to TRBJ1-5; TRBD1 might be the D (6 bases). From germline, CDR1 is MNHNS and CDR2 SASEGT. The CDR3 is 15 amino acids. V was trimmed by 2 bases and J by 4 bases, leaving 12 bases between them.

This clone was seen more than once but under ten times. V gene TRBV25-1 combines with J gene TRBJ2-3; a possible D gene is TRBD2 (7 bases). CDR3 length: 15 residues. Germline CDR1 reads MGHDK; CDR2 reads SYGVNS. Trimming removed 3 bases from V and 3 bases from J, with 13 bases in between. The CDR3 loop reads CASSEAGAVTDTQYF. CDR3 nucleotides: TGTGCCAGCAGTGAGGCGGGGGCCGTTACAGATACGCAGTATTTT.

The rearrangement uses TRBV28 and TRBJ1-2; D not resolved. CDR3 size: 15 residues. Germline CDR1 is MDHEN and CDR2 is SYDVKM. V lost 8 bases to trimming and J lost 1 base, with 17 bases between them. CDR3 DNA sequence: TGTGCCAGCCTTACACCTTACACCCGTAACTATGGCTACACCTTC. It yields the protein CASLTPYTRNYGYTF.

This chain connects TRBV23-1 to TRBJ2-5; 9 nucleotides match TRBD1. TRBV23-1 is placed among ORFs of uncertain function. Trimming removed 0 bases from V and 1 base from J; junction bases left unmatched: 3. The CDR3 length is 16 residues. CDR3 region: CASSQSGTGRQETQYF. As DNA, the CDR3 is TGCGCCAGCAGTCAATCCGGGACAGGGCGCCAAGAGACCCAGTACTTC.

Only a few counts were recorded for this clone. The chain is built from TRBV12-5 and TRBJ2-7, with TRBD1 matching 8 bases. Germline V gene sequence: CDR1 LGHNT, CDR2 FRNRAP. The CDR3 is 13 amino acids. J lost 6 bases, V lost 3 bases, and 4 bases had no gene match. CDR3: CASGFGQGSEQYF. The CDR3 nucleotides read TGTGCTAGTGGTTTTGGACAGGGATCCGAGCAGTACTTC.

The V and J genes are TRBV5-1 and TRBJ1-1, with D possibly matching TRBD1 (5 bases). V lost 4 bases and J lost 0, with 10 bases in between. Per the germline V gene, CDR1 is SGHRS and CDR2 is YFSETQ. The CDR3 covers 14 residues. CDR3 residues: CASSQGLLNTEAFF. The DNA for the CDR3 is TGCGCCAGCAGCCAGGGACTGTTGAACACTGAAGCTTTCTTT.

The chain links TRBV11-1 to TRBJ2-7, with a tentative D call TRBD1 (5 bases). The CDR3 spans 15 residues. Trimming took off 3 bases at V and 2 bases at J, with 14 bases between the two ends. Germline lookup yields CDR1 SGHAT and CDR2 FQDESV (reference sequence). The CDR3 sequence is CASSFSREPAYEQYF. In nucleotides, the CDR3 is TGTGCCAGCAGCTTCTCCAGGGAACCCGCCTACGAGCAGTACTTC.

This chain links TRBV12-5 with TRBJ2-5; D remains ambiguous. CDR3 length: 12 residues. Trimming removed 3 bases from V and 10 bases from J, with 12 bases in between. Germline V CDR1 and CDR2: LGHNT, FRNRAP. CDR3 DNA sequence: TGTGCTAGTGGTTTAGGTTTGGGAATCCAGTACTTC. Its translation: CASGLGLGIQYF.

Concerning this clone: The germline gene is not matched at one end of the junction; a read error may be the cause. This chain connects TRBV7-2 to TRBJ2-1; no reliable D call. The length of the CDR3 is 15 residues. Per germline, CDR1 SGHTA and CDR2 FQGNSA. This CDR3 is CASSQDHQIFKPQFF. The CDR3 region has the DNA TGCGCCAGCAGCCAAGATCACCAAATATTTAAGCCGCAGTTCTTC.

As DNA, the CDR3 is TGTGCCAGCAGATCCGGGACTAGCGGGTACAATGAGCAGTTCTTC. Translation gives CASRSGTSGYNEQFF. This chain joins TRBV7-2 and TRBJ2-1; 12 bases agree with TRBD2. CDR1 SGHTA and CDR2 FQGNSA come from the germline V gene. The CDR3 contains 15 residues. After removal of 6 bases from V and 4 bases from J, the junction contained 4 bases not matched to a gene.

V and J are TRBV29-1 and TRBJ2-2; weak D call: TRBD1 (5 bases). Germline CDR1 SQVTM, CDR2 ANQGSEA. V was cut by 6 bases and J by 4 bases, with 12 bases left in between. This CDR3 region has 13 residues. The chain's CDR3 is CSVKQVATGELFF. CDR3 DNA sequence: TGCAGCGTGAAACAGGTAGCCACCGGGGAGCTGTTTTTT.

This clone was detected only a few times. The genes are TRBV9 and TRBJ2-1; 8 bases are shared with TRBD2. Trimming removed 4 bases from V and 5 bases from J; junction bases left unmatched: 8. Germline CDR1 and CDR2: SGDLS and YYNGEE. CDR3 length: 15 residues. DNA for the CDR3: TGTGCCAGCAGCCCCCTAGCGGGCCCTAACAATGAGCAGTTCTTC. Encoded protein: CASSPLAGPNNEQFF.

The CDR3 DNA is TGTGCCATCAGTACACAGCGGACTTCCTACAATGAGCAGTTCTTC. It yields the protein CAISTQRTSYNEQFF. The genes are TRBV10-3 and TRBJ2-1, with a weak D call TRBD2 (5 bases). Germline V gene data show CDR1 as ENHRY and CDR2 as SYGVKD. V dropped 5 bases and J dropped 1 base, with 12 bases sitting between them. This CDR3 is built from 15 residues.

CDR3 protein: CASRRANYGYTF. In DNA form, the CDR3 reads TGTGCCAGCAGGCGAGCTAACTATGGCTACACCTTC. The chain recombines TRBV6-1 with TRBJ1-2, with D uncertain. This CDR3 is 12 amino acids long. V lost 6 bases, J lost 0 bases, and 5 bases lay in between. CDR1 MNHNS and CDR2 SASEGT come from the germline V gene.

This chain uses TRBV25-1 with TRBJ2-1; D gene ambiguous. Germline CDR1 MGHDK, CDR2 SYGVNS. V shed 8 bases and J shed 11 bases, with 13 bases lying between them. The CDR3 runs to 11 residues. The CDR3 DNA sequence: TGTGCCAGCCGGTCGGAGTCCAAGCAGTTCTTC. Its protein product is CASRSESKQFF.